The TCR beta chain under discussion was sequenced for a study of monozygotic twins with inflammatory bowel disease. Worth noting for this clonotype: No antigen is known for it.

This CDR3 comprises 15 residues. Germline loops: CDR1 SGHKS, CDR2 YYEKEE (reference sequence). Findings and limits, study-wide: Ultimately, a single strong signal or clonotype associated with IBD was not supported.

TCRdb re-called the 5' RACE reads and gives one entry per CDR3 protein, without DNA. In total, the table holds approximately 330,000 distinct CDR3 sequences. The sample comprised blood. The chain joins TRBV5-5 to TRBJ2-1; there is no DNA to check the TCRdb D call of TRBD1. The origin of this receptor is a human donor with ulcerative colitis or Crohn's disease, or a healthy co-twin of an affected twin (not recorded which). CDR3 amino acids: CASSHLMQGANEQFF.